This TCR beta chain originates from a study of cytomegalovirus exposure and HLA in healthy donors. The study, taken as a whole, reports: Published work reported that the classifier diagnosed cytomegalovirus status with high specificity and sensitivity. An analysis done earlier found most TCR beta V segments productive about 87% or about 30% of the time. The study carried out a later analysis of TCR beta sequences. It associated some 17,000 of them with specific HLA alleles at a false discovery rate of 0.05. There were some public TCRs occurring in many donors, but most TCR sequences were rare.

Primers: 60 Vbeta forward and 13 Jbeta reverse. Profiling relied on immunoSEQ multiplex PCR, and the TCRdb table lists in-frame clones only, not all of them. The repertoire holds 100,000 to 150,000 clones, with around 10% as singletons. Trimming removed 6 bases from V and 2 bases from J; junction bases left unmatched: 5. This CDR3 has 14 amino acids. Germline V lookup: CDR1 MNHNY, CDR2 SVGAGI (reference sequence). With respect to this clone: No antigen is known for it.

The TCR was taken from a woman aged 40 to 50 in good health and CMV-seropositive. The sample was PBMCs. The chain is built from TRBV6-6 and TRBJ2-5, with 8 bases fitting TRBD2. CDR3 DNA sequence: TGTGCCAGCAGGCGCACGGGGGGGCAAGAGACCCAGTACTTC. This codes for CASRRTGGQETQYF.